This T cell receptor (beta chain) originates from a study of blood T cell repertoires in COVID-19. Germline values: CDR1 MGHRA, CDR2 YSYEKL. The ends were cut back, 4 bases at V and 0 bases at J, with 13 bases in the middle. The CDR3 loop spans 16 amino acids. Sequenced by immunoSEQ multiplex PCR; TCRdb stores in-frame clones only, minus some. The data hold 230,000 or so clones, with more than 65% observed a single time. Cohort assignment relied on participant-reported clinical history. The chain has TRBV4-1 and TRBJ2-1; D unclear. The source is a middle-aged man who had recovered from COVID-19. The sample was PBMCs or T cells enriched from blood (not recorded which). CDR3 nucleotide sequence: TGCGCCAGCAGCCCGCAAACTGCGAGCTCCTACAATGAGCAGTTCTTC. It codes for CASSPQTASSYNEQFF.